The sequence of this T cell receptor beta chain was determined in a study of T cells in Graves' hyperthyroidism and ophthalmopathy. Study at large: Upon initial diagnosis and before any treatment, peripheral blood was collected. Study-level points and caveats: Ophthalmopathy was predicted by the model a median of approximately 6 months ahead of onset.

The length of the CDR3 is 14 residues. CDR1 is SGHDT, CDR2 YYEEEE, per germline. The trim removed 3 bases at V and 5 bases at J, leaving 3 bases unmatched. Template material for amplifying TCR beta CDR3 regions consisted of RNA transcripts. In the first-round RT-PCR of the TCR CDR3, the HTBI primer set was used. TCRdb passed the multiplex PCR reads through MiXCR, listing each CDR3 protein once. The sample holds about 360,000 distinct CDR3 sequences, about 13% seen once. Many counts were recorded for this clonotype. The antigen remains unidentified. It was 8 to 10 ml of fresh peripheral blood that supplied the PBMCs.

The rearrangement joins TRBV5-6 to TRBJ2-7, with TRBD1 matching over 12 bases. Sample: blood. The TCR originated in a woman between 18 and 30 years old with Graves' hyperthyroidism. CDR3: CASSSGTGGNEQYF. CDR3 in DNA: TGTGCCAGCAGCTCCGGGACAGGGGGCAACGAGCAGTACTTC.